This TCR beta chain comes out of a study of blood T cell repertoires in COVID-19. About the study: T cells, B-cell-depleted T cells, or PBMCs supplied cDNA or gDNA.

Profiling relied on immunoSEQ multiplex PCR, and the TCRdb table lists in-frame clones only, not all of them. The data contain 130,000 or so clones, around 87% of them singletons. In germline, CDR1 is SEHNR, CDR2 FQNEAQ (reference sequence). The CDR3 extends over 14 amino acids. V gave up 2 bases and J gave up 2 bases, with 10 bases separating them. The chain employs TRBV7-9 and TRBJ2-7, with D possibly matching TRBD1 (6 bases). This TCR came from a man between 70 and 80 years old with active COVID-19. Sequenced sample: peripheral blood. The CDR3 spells CASSLNRAPYEQYF. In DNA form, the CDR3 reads TGTGCCAGCAGCTTAAACAGGGCTCCCTACGAGCAGTACTTC.